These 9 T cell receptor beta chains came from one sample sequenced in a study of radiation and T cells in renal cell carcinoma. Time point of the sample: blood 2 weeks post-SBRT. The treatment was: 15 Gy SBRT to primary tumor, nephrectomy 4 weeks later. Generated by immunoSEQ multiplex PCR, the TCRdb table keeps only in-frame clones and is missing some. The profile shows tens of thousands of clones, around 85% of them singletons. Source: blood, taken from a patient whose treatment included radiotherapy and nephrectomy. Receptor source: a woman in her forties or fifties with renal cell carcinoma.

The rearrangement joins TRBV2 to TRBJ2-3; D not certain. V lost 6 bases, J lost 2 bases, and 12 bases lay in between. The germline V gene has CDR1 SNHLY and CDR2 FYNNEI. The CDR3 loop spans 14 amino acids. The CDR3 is CASRARTTTDTQYF. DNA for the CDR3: TGTGCCAGCAGGGCCCGGACGACCACAGATACGCAGTATTTT.

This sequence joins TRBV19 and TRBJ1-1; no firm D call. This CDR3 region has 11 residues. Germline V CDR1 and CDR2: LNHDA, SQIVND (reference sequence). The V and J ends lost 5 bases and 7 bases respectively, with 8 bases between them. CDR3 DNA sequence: TGTGCCAGTAGTTTTAAACTTGAAGCTTTCTTT. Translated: CASSFKLEAFF.

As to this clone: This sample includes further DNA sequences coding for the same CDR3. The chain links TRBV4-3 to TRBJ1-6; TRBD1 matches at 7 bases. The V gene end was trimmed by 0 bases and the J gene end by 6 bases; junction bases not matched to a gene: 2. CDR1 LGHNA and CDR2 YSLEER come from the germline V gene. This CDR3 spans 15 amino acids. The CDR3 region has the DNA TGCGCCAGCAGCCAAGATAGACAGGGTAATTCACCCCTCCACTTT. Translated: CASSQDRQGNSPLHF.

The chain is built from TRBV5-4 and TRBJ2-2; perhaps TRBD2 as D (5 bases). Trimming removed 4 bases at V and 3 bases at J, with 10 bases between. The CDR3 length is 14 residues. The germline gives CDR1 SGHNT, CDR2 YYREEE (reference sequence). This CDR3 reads CASSPGWDTGELFF. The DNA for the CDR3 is TGTGCCAGCAGCCCGGGGTGGGACACCGGGGAGCTGTTTTTT.

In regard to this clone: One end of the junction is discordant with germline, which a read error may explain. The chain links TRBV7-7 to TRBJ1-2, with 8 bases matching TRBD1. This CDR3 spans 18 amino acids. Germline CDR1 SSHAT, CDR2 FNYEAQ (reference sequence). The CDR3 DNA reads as TGTGCTAGCAGCGTAAGAGGACAGGGAGTCGAGTTTGGCTATGGCTACACCTTC. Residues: CASSVRGQGVEFGYGYTF.

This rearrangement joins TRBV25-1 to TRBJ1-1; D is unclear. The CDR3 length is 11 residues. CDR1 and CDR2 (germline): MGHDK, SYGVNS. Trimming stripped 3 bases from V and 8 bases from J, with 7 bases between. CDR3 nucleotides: TGTGCCAGCAGTGATGGACTAGAAGCTTTCTTT. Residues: CASSDGLEAFF.

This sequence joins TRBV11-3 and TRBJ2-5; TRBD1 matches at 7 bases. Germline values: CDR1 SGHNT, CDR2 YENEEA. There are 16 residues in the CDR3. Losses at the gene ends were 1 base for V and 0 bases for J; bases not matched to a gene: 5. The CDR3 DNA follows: TGTGCCAGCAGCTTAGTAGGGGGCAGAGACCAAGAGACCCAGTACTTC. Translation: CASSLVGGRDQETQYF.

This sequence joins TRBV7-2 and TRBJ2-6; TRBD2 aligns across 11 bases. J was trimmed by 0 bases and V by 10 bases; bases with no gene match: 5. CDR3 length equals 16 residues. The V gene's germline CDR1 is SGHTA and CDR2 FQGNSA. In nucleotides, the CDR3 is TGTGCCAATTTAGCGGGAGGGCCCTCTGGGGCCAACGTCCTGACTTTC. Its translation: CANLAGGPSGANVLTF. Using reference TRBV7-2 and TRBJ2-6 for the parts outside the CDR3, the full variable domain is GAGVSQSPSNKVTEKGKDVELRCDPISGHTALYWYRQSLGQGLEFLIYFQGNSAPDKSGLPSDRFSAERTGGSVSTLTIQRTQQEDSAVYLCANLAGGPSGANVLTFGAGSRLTVL.

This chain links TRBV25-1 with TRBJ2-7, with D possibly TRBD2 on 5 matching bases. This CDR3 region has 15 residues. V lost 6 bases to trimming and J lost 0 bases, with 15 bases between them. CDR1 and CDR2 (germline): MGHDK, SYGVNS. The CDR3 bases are TGTGCCAGCAGGGGCATCCACCGGGGCTCCTACGAGCAGTACTTC. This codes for CASRGIHRGSYEQYF.